Each of the 29 T cell receptor beta chains below was sequenced from the same sample in a study of blood T cell repertoires in COVID-19. The data were produced by immunoSEQ multiplex PCR, yet TCRdb's version contains in-frame clones alone and is incomplete. The data contain some 94,000 clones, approximately 87% of them singletons. Sequenced material: peripheral blood. The source of these receptors is a human donor in a cohort sampled during active COVID-19.

CDR3 sequence: CASSSLAGSADTQYF. CDR3 DNA: TGTGCCAGCAGCTCTCTAGCGGGAAGTGCAGATACGCAGTATTTT. The J gene is TRBJ2-3, the V gene TRBV6-5; 9 bases are shared with TRBD2. The length of the CDR3 is 15 residues. Per germline, CDR1 MNHEY and CDR2 SVGAGI. The J segment lost 4 bases and the V segment lost 6 bases, leaving 8 bases of the junction unmatched.

Here the CDR3 reads CASRTGQGMSEQYF. The CDR3 bases are TGTGCCAGCAGAACGGGACAGGGAATGAGCGAGCAGTACTTC. The chain recombines TRBV27 with TRBJ2-7, with 9 bases lining up with TRBD1. V trimming: 6 bases; J trimming: 6 bases; junction bases outside the gene matches: 9. Germline values: CDR1 MNHEY, CDR2 SMNVEV (reference sequence). CDR3 length equals 14 residues.

The chain carries TRBV9 and TRBJ2-4, with D perhaps assigned TRBD1 or TRBD2 (6 bases each). This CDR3 is 16 amino acids long. Trimming pared 4 bases from V and 1 base from J, leaving 15 bases between. Germline assignment: CDR1 SGDLS and CDR2 YYNGEE. This chain's CDR3 is CASSLGGGSAKNIQYF. The CDR3 DNA follows: TGTGCCAGCAGCCTAGGGGGAGGCAGTGCCAAAAACATTCAGTACTTC.

This clone occurred once. The rearrangement links TRBV24-1 to TRBJ2-1; D gene uncertain. The ends were cut back, 0 bases at V and 0 bases at J, with 5 bases in the middle. CDR1 is KGHDR, CDR2 SFDVKD, per germline. This CDR3 spans 15 amino acids. The chain's CDR3 is CATSDLRVSYNEQFF. The CDR3 nucleotides read TGTGCCACCAGTGATTTGCGGGTCTCCTACAATGAGCAGTTCTTC.

The chain has TRBV7-9 and TRBJ2-5; maybe TRBD1 (6 bases). Trimming removed 5 bases at V and 5 bases at J, with 15 bases between. Per the germline V gene, CDR1 is SEHNR and CDR2 is FQNEAQ (reference sequence). This CDR3 has 14 residues. The CDR3 sequence: CASSRTGGLETQYF. The CDR3 coding sequence is TGTGCCAGCAGCCGGACTGGGGGCTTGGAGACCCAGTACTTC.

The gene calls are TRBV27 and TRBJ1-1, with D maybe TRBD1 (5 bases). From germline, CDR1 is MNHEY and CDR2 SMNVEV (reference sequence). The CDR3 consists of 14 residues. Deletions cut 2 bases from V and 1 base from J, with 8 bases between. The CDR3 here is CASSLVGGNTEAFF. The CDR3 DNA is TGTGCCAGCAGTTTAGTGGGGGGGAACACTGAAGCTTTCTTT.

As for this clone: The junction departs from the called germline gene at one end, perhaps through a read error. This sequence joins TRBV28 and TRBJ2-5, with 7 bases that match TRBD1. The CDR3 is 14 residues long. The germline gives CDR1 MDHEN, CDR2 SYDVKM. This CDR3 is CASSLYRGQETQYF. The CDR3 bases are TGTGCCAGCAGCTTATACAGGGGCCAAGAGACCCAGTACTTC.

The rearrangement links TRBV2 to TRBJ2-3; 10 bases line up with TRBD1. The CDR3 contains 13 residues. Germline V lookup: CDR1 SNHLY, CDR2 FYNNEI. J gave up 4 bases and V 8 bases, and 3 bases lay outside the gene matches. The CDR3 nucleotides read TGTGCCAGCCGGGGACAGGGGCCAGATACGCAGTATTTT. Its translation is CASRGQGPDTQYF.

This clone has ten or more counts. This sequence joins TRBV5-1 and TRBJ2-7; TRBD1 matches at 8 bases. CDR1 is SGHRS, CDR2 YFSETQ, per germline. Trimming removed 4 bases from V and 3 bases from J; junction bases left unmatched: 6. CDR3 size: 14 residues. The CDR3: CASSEGQVNYEQYF. The DNA for the CDR3 is TGCGCCAGCAGCGAGGGACAGGTGAACTACGAGCAGTACTTC.

V and J are TRBV6-5 and TRBJ2-7; 9 nucleotides align to TRBD1. From germline, CDR1 is MNHEY and CDR2 SVGAGI. Trimming took 6 bases from V and 0 from J; bases not matched to a gene: 6. This CDR3 spans 15 amino acids. The CDR3 protein is CASRVGQGLSYEQYF. The CDR3, as DNA: TGTGCCAGCAGGGTGGGACAGGGACTCTCCTACGAGCAGTACTTC.

The chain carries TRBV6-5 and TRBJ2-1, with TRBD2 matching 10 bases. The CDR3 is 15 amino acids. Germline V gene sequence: CDR1 MNHEY, CDR2 SVGAGI. The V segment lost 8 bases and the J segment 2 bases; nucleotides outside the gene matches: 6. CDR3 region: CASRASGGTYNEQFF. CDR3 nucleotides: TGTGCCAGCCGGGCTAGCGGGGGTACCTACAATGAGCAGTTCTTC.

The count of this clone is one. The chain uses TRBV18 and TRBJ1-1; no reliable D call. The CDR3 is 13 amino acids. V dropped 0 bases and J dropped 10 bases, with 12 bases sitting between them. Germline loops: CDR1 KGHSH, CDR2 LQKENI. The CDR3: CASSPPKQLGAFF. The CDR3 bases are TGTGCCAGCTCACCACCGAAACAGCTCGGAGCTTTCTTT. Using reference TRBV18 and TRBJ1-1 for the parts outside the CDR3, the full variable domain is NAGVMQNPRHLVRRRGQEARLRCSPMKGHSHVYWYRQLPEEGLKFMVYLQKENIIDESGMPKERFSAEFPKEGPSILRIQQVVRGDSAAYFCASSPPKQLGAFFGQGTRLTVV.

The chain has TRBV28 and TRBJ1-1; 8 nucleotides agree with TRBD1. The V and J ends lost 5 bases and 0 bases, in that order; junction bases with no gene match: 5. This CDR3 comprises 15 residues. Germline CDR1 and CDR2: MDHEN and SYDVKM. This CDR3 reads CASSRTGTMNTEAFF. In nucleotides, the CDR3 is TGTGCCAGCAGTAGGACAGGGACTATGAACACTGAAGCTTTCTTT. Filled out from reference TRBV28 and TRBJ1-1, the complete variable domain reads DVKVTQSSRYLVKRTGEKVFLECVQDMDHENMFWYRQDPGLGLRLIYFSYDVKMKEKGDIPEGYSVSREKKERFSLILESASTNQTSMYLCASSRTGTMNTEAFFGQGTRLTVV.

This chain connects TRBV6-1 to TRBJ2-3; tentative D call: TRBD2 (7 bases). CDR3 length: 16 amino acids. The V gene lost 2 bases and the J gene lost 4 bases, with 16 bases spanning the gap. Per germline, CDR1 MNHNS and CDR2 SASEGT. CDR3 DNA sequence: TGTGCCAGCAGTGAACGGGGCGGGGGCTTTCCAGATACGCAGTATTTT. It yields the protein CASSERGGGFPDTQYF.

The chain recombines TRBV5-5 with TRBJ2-5, with 14 bases lining up with TRBD2. V lost 6 bases to trimming and J lost 0 bases; unmatched junction nucleotides: 10. Germline V lookup: CDR1 SGHKS, CDR2 YYEKEE (reference sequence). There are 18 residues in the CDR3. The CDR3 DNA reads as TGTGCCAGCACCAAAGGACTAGCGGGGGGCCGGTACCAAGAGACCCAGTACTTC. This sequence encodes CASTKGLAGGRYQETQYF.

The chain couples TRBV6-5 to TRBJ2-1, with 13 bases fitting TRBD2. Losses at the gene ends were 2 bases for V and 10 bases for J; bases not matched to a gene: 8. The CDR3 has 16 amino acids. CDR1 is MNHEY and CDR2 is SVGAGI in the germline V gene. CDR3 nucleotide sequence: TGTGCCAGCAGTTACGGACTAGCGGGGGCTAAGGGGGAGCAGTTCTTC. Its protein product is CASSYGLAGAKGEQFF.

The gene calls are TRBV6-6 and TRBJ2-5; 8 bases agree with TRBD1. Germline CDR1 and CDR2: MNHNY and SVGAGI (reference sequence). V lost 5 bases and J lost 3; bases outside the gene matches: 2. The CDR3 has 13 amino acids. The CDR3 nucleotides are TGTGCCAGCAGTAAGACAGGGGAAGAGACCCAGTACTTC. Protein product: CASSKTGEETQYF.

This chain uses TRBV10-2 with TRBJ2-6, with a possible D match to TRBD1 (6 bases). V lost 6 bases to trimming and J lost 0 bases, with 15 bases between them. CDR1 is WSHSY and CDR2 is SAAADI in the germline V gene. The CDR3 runs to 17 residues. This CDR3 is CASRQGFYISGANVLTF. CDR3 sequence (DNA): TGCGCCAGCAGACAGGGCTTTTACATCTCTGGGGCCAACGTCCTGACTTTC.

The rearrangement joins TRBV5-1 to TRBJ2-6; D gene ambiguous. This CDR3 contains 15 residues. The ends were cut back, 0 bases at V and 2 bases at J, with 6 bases in the middle. Per the germline V gene, CDR1 is SGHRS and CDR2 is YFSETQ. This CDR3 reads CASSLGPAGANVLTF. The CDR3 coding sequence is TGCGCCAGCAGCTTGGGGCCAGCTGGGGCCAACGTCCTGACTTTC.

The chain couples TRBV4-2 to TRBJ2-7; 11 nucleotides align to TRBD2. This CDR3 contains 15 residues. Unmatched junction bases numbered 2, after V lost 0 bases and J lost 4 bases. CDR1 LGHNA and CDR2 YNFKEQ come from the germline V gene. This CDR3 is CASSQDPSGRYEQYF. In DNA form, the CDR3 reads TGTGCCAGCAGCCAAGACCCTAGCGGGAGGTACGAGCAGTACTTC.

This clone turned up a few times. This chain links TRBV5-8 with TRBJ1-1; D is possibly TRBD1 (5 bases). V dropped 5 bases and J dropped 7 bases, with 24 bases sitting between them. The germline V gene encodes CDR1 SGHTS and CDR2 YDEGEE. The CDR3 consists of 16 residues. The CDR3 reads CASRTYHQGGQGEAFF. DNA of the CDR3: TGTGCCAGCAGGACATACCATCAGGGTGGTCAAGGTGAAGCTTTCTTT.

The chain couples TRBV7-8 to TRBJ1-4, with TRBD1 identical over 8 bases. Trimming took 4 bases from V and 4 from J; bases not matched to a gene: 11. There are 17 residues in the CDR3. Germline CDR1 is SGHVS and CDR2 is FQNEAQ. The CDR3, as DNA: TGTGCCAGCAGCTCAACGACAGGGGCGCCTCTTAATGAAAAACTGTTTTTT. As protein: CASSSTTGAPLNEKLFF.

The rearrangement links TRBV15 to TRBJ1-5; TRBD1 agrees at 8 bases. The CDR3 is 17 residues long. V lost 1 base to trimming and J lost 6 bases; unmatched junction nucleotides: 11. The V gene's germline CDR1 is LNHNV and CDR2 YYDKDF (reference sequence). CDR3 nucleotides: TGTGCCACCAGCAGAGCCCACACAGGGGGTGGGGGTCAGCCCCAGCATTTT. Protein product: CATSRAHTGGGGQPQHF.

CDR3 sequence reads: CASSLTRGGYTF. CDR3 sequence (DNA): TGTGCCAGCAGCTTAACGAGAGGTGGCTACACCTTC. This chain links TRBV7-2 with TRBJ1-2; D remains ambiguous. CDR3 length: 12 residues. With 2 bases removed from V and 7 bases from J, the gap between germline ends came to 8 bases. CDR1 is SGHTA and CDR2 is FQGNSA in the germline V gene. Supplemented by reference TRBV7-2 and TRBJ1-2, the full variable domain reads GAGVSQSPSNKVTEKGKDVELRCDPISGHTALYWYRQSLGQGLEFLIYFQGNSAPDKSGLPSDRFSAERTGGSVSTLTIQRTQQEDSAVYLCASSLTRGGYTFGSGTRLTVV.

This clone was found a few times. This sequence joins TRBV4-1 and TRBJ1-1; 9 nucleotides align to TRBD1. J was trimmed by 2 bases and V by 4 bases; bases with no gene match: 14. Germline CDR1 reads MGHRA; CDR2 reads YSYEKL. This CDR3 comprises 18 residues. Written as DNA, the CDR3 is TGCGCCAGCAGCCGAATGTACCGGGACAGGGAGGGTAACACTGAAGCTTTCTTT. It translates to CASSRMYRDREGNTEAFF.

V gene TRBV9 combines with J gene TRBJ2-2; TRBD1 matches at 9 bases. In germline, CDR1 is SGDLS, CDR2 YYNGEE. The ends lost 3 bases at V and 6 bases at J; junction bases unmatched: 9. This CDR3 has 16 residues. CDR3 DNA: TGTGCCAGCAGCGGACCAAGGACAGGGGTTTCCGGGGAGCTGTTTTTT. Its protein is CASSGPRTGVSGELFF.

The CDR3, as DNA: TGTGCCAGCTCACCCCGACGGGAGGATGGCTACACCTTC. This codes for CASSPRREDGYTF. The chain recombines TRBV18 with TRBJ1-2; no clear D. The CDR3 totals 13 residues. From germline, CDR1 is KGHSH and CDR2 LQKENI. Trimming removed 3 bases from V and 6 bases from J, with 11 bases in between.

The J gene is TRBJ2-7, the V gene TRBV11-2, with 7 bases matching TRBD1. The CDR3 runs to 15 residues. Germline values: CDR1 SGHAT, CDR2 FQNNGV. V lost 2 bases and J lost 2; bases outside the gene matches: 6. The CDR3 sequence is CASSLTGQFAYEQYF. The CDR3 nucleotides are TGTGCCAGCAGCTTAACGGGACAGTTCGCCTACGAGCAGTACTTC.

CDR3 sequence: CASSQTASTDTQYF. The CDR3 DNA follows: TGTGCCAGCAGCCAAACAGCTAGCACAGATACGCAGTATTTT. This chain connects TRBV3-1 (or the pseudogene TRBV3-2) to TRBJ2-3; D is unresolved. Germline lookup yields CDR1 LGHDT and CDR2 YNNKEL (reference sequence). V lost 2 bases and J 0 bases, leaving 6 bases between the germline ends. The CDR3 length is 14 residues.